These T cell receptor beta chains were read from a single sample in a study of cytomegalovirus exposure and HLA in healthy donors. The assay was immunoSEQ multiplex PCR, and TCRdb's table has in-frame clones only and misses some. This sample carries 200,000 or so clones, with less than 0.9% going to the ten biggest clones. Input material: PBMCs. These receptors were taken from a boy between 5 and 17 years old in good health and CMV-seronegative. Both conserved end residues are part of each CDR3. Fields, in order: D gene, V gene, J gene, CDR3 protein, CDR3 DNA. A D gene is named only where the DNA matches it firmly.

d_gene: TRBD2
v_gene: TRBV30
j_gene: TRBJ2-1
CDR3aa: CAWSGWTSGRPSSYNEQFF
CDR3nt: TGTGCCTGGAGTGGGTGGACTAGCGGACGTCCGAGCTCCTACAATGAGCAGTTCTTC

d_gene: NA
v_gene: TRBV10-3
j_gene: TRBJ1-3
CDR3aa: CAISDSRQAGNTIYF
CDR3nt: TGTGCCATCAGTGATTCCCGACAGGCTGGAAACACCATATATTTT

d_gene: NA
v_gene: TRBV9
j_gene: TRBJ2-7
CDR3aa: CASSVGGLGDYEQYF
CDR3nt: TGTGCCAGCAGCGTAGGGGGACTTGGGGATTACGAGCAGTACTTC

d_gene: TRBD2
v_gene: TRBV9
j_gene: TRBJ2-3
CDR3aa: CASSGHSGDLTDTQYF
CDR3nt: TGTGCCAGCAGCGGTCATAGCGGGGACCTCACAGATACGCAGTATTTT

d_gene: TRBD1
v_gene: TRBV10-1
j_gene: TRBJ2-2
CDR3aa: CASSDGTEHTGELFF
CDR3nt: TGCGCCAGCAGCGACGGGACAGAGCACACCGGGGAGCTGTTTTTT

d_gene: TRBD1
v_gene: TRBV9
j_gene: TRBJ2-1
CDR3aa: CASSVGTGYNEQFF
CDR3nt: TGTGCCAGCAGCGTGGGGACAGGCTACAATGAGCAGTTCTTC

d_gene: NA
v_gene: TRBV18
j_gene: TRBJ2-5
CDR3aa: CASSGGPQETQYF
CDR3nt: TGTGCCAGCTCCGGGGGGCCCCAAGAGACCCAGTACTTC

d_gene: NA
v_gene: TRBV5-6
j_gene: TRBJ2-7
CDR3aa: CASSASGVEQYF
CDR3nt: TGTGCCAGCAGCGCCTCGGGGGTCGAGCAGTACTTC

d_gene: TRBD2
v_gene: TRBV7-9
j_gene: TRBJ2-1
CDR3aa: CASSSVGGINNEQFF
CDR3nt: TGTGCCAGCAGCTCCGTCGGGGGGATCAACAATGAGCAGTTCTTC

d_gene: TRBD1
v_gene: TRBV28
j_gene: TRBJ2-2
CDR3aa: CASSVTGTTGELFF
CDR3nt: TGTGCCAGCAGTGTGACAGGGACCACCGGGGAGCTGTTTTTT

d_gene: NA
v_gene: TRBV12-5
j_gene: TRBJ2-3
CDR3aa: CASGLETGPLRFADTQYF
CDR3nt: TGTGCTAGTGGTTTGGAGACAGGACCCCTCAGGTTCGCAGATACGCAGTATTTT

d_gene: TRBD1
v_gene: TRBV6-4
j_gene: TRBJ2-6
CDR3aa: CASSGTGSGANVLTF
CDR3nt: TGTGCCAGCAGTGGGACAGGGTCTGGGGCCAACGTCCTGACTTTC

d_gene: NA
v_gene: TRBV9
j_gene: TRBJ2-5
CDR3aa: CASSVVAGRQETQYF
CDR3nt: TGTGCCAGCAGCGTAGTTGCGGGCAGACAAGAGACCCAGTACTTC

d_gene: TRBD2
v_gene: TRBV5-5
j_gene: TRBJ2-7
CDR3aa: CASSWAPAGGAYEQYF
CDR3nt: TGTGCCAGCAGCTGGGCGCCAGCGGGGGGGGCCTACGAGCAGTACTTC

d_gene: TRBD1
v_gene: TRBV6-5
j_gene: TRBJ1-6
CDR3aa: CASRPPGQGNSPLHF
CDR3nt: TGTGCCAGCAGACCTCCGGGACAGGGGAATTCACCCCTCCACTTT

d_gene: NA
v_gene: TRBV28
j_gene: TRBJ1-2
CDR3aa: CASITSGTSNYGYTF
CDR3nt: TGTGCCAGCATCACCTCCGGGACATCCAACTATGGCTACACCTTC

d_gene: NA
v_gene: TRBV27
j_gene: TRBJ2-5
CDR3aa: CACMPAAQETQYF
CDR3nt: TGTGCCTGCATGCCAGCGGCCCAAGAGACCCAGTACTTC

d_gene: TRBD1
v_gene: TRBV4-1
j_gene: TRBJ1-2
CDR3aa: CASSSDRGRYGYTF
CDR3nt: TGCGCCAGCAGCTCGGACAGGGGTCGGTATGGCTACACCTTC

d_gene: NA
v_gene: TRBV30
j_gene: TRBJ2-7
CDR3aa: CAWATRGTRSSYEQYF
CDR3nt: TGTGCCTGGGCCACTCGCGGGACGAGGAGCTCCTACGAGCAGTACTTC

d_gene: TRBD1
v_gene: TRBV15
j_gene: TRBJ2-1
CDR3aa: CATSGSDRGYDEQFF
CDR3nt: TGTGCCACCAGCGGATCGGACAGGGGATACGATGAGCAGTTCTTC

d_gene: NA
v_gene: TRBV6-1
j_gene: TRBJ1-1
CDR3aa: CASSEQIEAFF
CDR3nt: TGTGCCAGCAGTGAACAGATTGAAGCTTTCTTT

d_gene: NA
v_gene: TRBV28
j_gene: TRBJ1-5
CDR3aa: CASSLSRGTFQPQHF
CDR3nt: TGTGCCAGCAGTTTAAGCAGGGGTACGTTTCAGCCCCAGCATTTT

d_gene: TRBD2
v_gene: TRBV4-1
j_gene: TRBJ2-1
CDR3aa: CASSPSSGAHEQFF
CDR3nt: TGCGCCAGCAGCCCCTCTAGCGGGGCCCATGAGCAGTTCTTC

d_gene: TRBD1
v_gene: TRBV2
j_gene: TRBJ2-1
CDR3aa: CATQGQGGNNEQFF
CDR3nt: TGTGCCACCCAGGGACAGGGTGGGAACAATGAGCAGTTCTTC

d_gene: NA
v_gene: TRBV6-1
j_gene: TRBJ2-7
CDR3aa: CASSEGPGVAYEQYF
CDR3nt: TGTGCCAGCAGTGAAGGCCCAGGGGTAGCCTACGAGCAGTACTTC

d_gene: NA
v_gene: TRBV7-9
j_gene: TRBJ2-2
CDR3aa: CASSLERSGELFF
CDR3nt: TGTGCCAGCAGCTTAGAGAGGTCCGGGGAGCTGTTTTTT

d_gene: TRBD2
v_gene: TRBV30
j_gene: TRBJ2-3
CDR3aa: CAWSLGVAGGLSLWDTQYF
CDR3nt: TGTGCCTGGAGTTTGGGAGTAGCGGGGGGGCTTAGCCTCTGGGATACGCAGTATTTT

d_gene: NA
v_gene: TRBV29-1
j_gene: TRBJ2-5
CDR3aa: CSVEVDRGGAQYF
CDR3nt: TGCAGCGTTGAAGTCGACCGAGGGGGTGCCCAGTACTTC

d_gene: NA
v_gene: TRBV6-5
j_gene: TRBJ1-1
CDR3aa: CASSYSWVGTRTEAFF
CDR3nt: TGTGCCAGCAGTTACAGTTGGGTCGGCACGAGGACTGAAGCTTTCTTT

d_gene: NA
v_gene: TRBV7-3
j_gene: TRBJ2-3
CDR3aa: CASSFEGGPQYF
CDR3nt: TGTGCCAGCAGCTTTGAAGGCGGGCCGCAGTATTTT

d_gene: NA
v_gene: TRBV7-2
j_gene: TRBJ2-7
CDR3aa: CASSLTRPAGSYEQYF
CDR3nt: TGTGCCAGCAGCTTGACCAGGCCGGCGGGCTCCTACGAGCAGTACTTC

d_gene: NA
v_gene: TRBV9
j_gene: TRBJ2-7
CDR3aa: CASSVGAGFYEQYF
CDR3nt: TGTGCCAGCAGCGTAGGAGCCGGTTTCTACGAGCAGTACTTC

d_gene: NA
v_gene: TRBV19
j_gene: TRBJ2-7
CDR3aa: CASKVSAGWYEQYF
CDR3nt: TGTGCCAGTAAGGTTTCTGCAGGATGGTACGAGCAGTACTTC

d_gene: NA
v_gene: TRBV6-1
j_gene: TRBJ2-5
CDR3aa: CASSDGPQQETQYF
CDR3nt: TGTGCCAGCAGTGATGGGCCACAGCAAGAGACCCAGTACTTC

d_gene: TRBD2
v_gene: TRBV5-4
j_gene: TRBJ2-5
CDR3aa: CASRPSVGGRETQYF
CDR3nt: TGTGCCAGCAGACCCTCGGTGGGAGGGAGGGAGACCCAGTACTTC

d_gene: NA
v_gene: TRBV7-2
j_gene: TRBJ2-5
CDR3aa: CASSPDRVAAKTQYF
CDR3nt: TGTGCCAGCAGCCCAGACAGGGTAGCGGCAAAGACCCAGTACTTC

d_gene: TRBD1
v_gene: TRBV9
j_gene: TRBJ1-1
CDR3aa: CASSAQSGQKNTEAFF
CDR3nt: TGTGCCAGCAGCGCCCAGTCGGGACAGAAGAACACTGAAGCTTTCTTT

d_gene: TRBD2
v_gene: TRBV28
j_gene: TRBJ2-5
CDR3aa: CASRQAWASGGSRETQYF
CDR3nt: TGTGCCAGCAGGCAAGCGTGGGCTAGCGGGGGGTCTCGGGAGACCCAGTACTTC

d_gene: NA
v_gene: TRBV11-2
j_gene: TRBJ2-7
CDR3aa: CASSLVAGVGLEQYF
CDR3nt: TGTGCCAGCAGCTTAGTTGCAGGGGTCGGGCTCGAGCAGTACTTC

d_gene: TRBD2
v_gene: TRBV28
j_gene: TRBJ2-3
CDR3aa: CASRGTSGSTDTQYF
CDR3nt: TGTGCCAGCAGAGGGACTAGCGGGAGCACAGATACGCAGTATTTT

d_gene: NA
v_gene: TRBV6-5
j_gene: TRBJ1-2
CDR3aa: CASTVGREVNYGYTF
CDR3nt: TGTGCCAGCACCGTGGGGCGGGAGGTCAACTATGGCTACACCTTC

d_gene: TRBD1
v_gene: TRBV29-1
j_gene: TRBJ1-2
CDR3aa: CSVRTGLNYGYTF
CDR3nt: TGCAGCGTGCGGACAGGACTTAACTATGGCTACACCTTC

d_gene: TRBD1
v_gene: TRBV7-9
j_gene: TRBJ1-1
CDR3aa: CASSPGQGWTEAFF
CDR3nt: TGTGCCAGCAGCCCGGGACAGGGGTGGACTGAAGCTTTCTTT

d_gene: NA
v_gene: TRBV7-2
j_gene: TRBJ2-2
CDR3aa: CASMRDSLTGELFF
CDR3nt: TGTGCCAGCATGCGGGACAGCCTCACCGGGGAGCTGTTTTTT

d_gene: NA
v_gene: TRBV2
j_gene: TRBJ1-1
CDR3aa: CASRLELGRNTEAFF
CDR3nt: TGTGCCAGCAGATTAGAACTTGGGAGGAACACTGAAGCTTTCTTT

d_gene: NA
v_gene: TRBV19
j_gene: TRBJ1-2
CDR3aa: CASDDRGGYGYTF
CDR3nt: TGTGCCAGCGATGATAGGGGTGGCTATGGCTACACCTTC

d_gene: NA
v_gene: TRBV2
j_gene: TRBJ2-7
CDR3aa: CASSDLGSYEQYF
CDR3nt: TGTGCCAGCAGCGACCTAGGTTCCTACGAGCAGTACTTC

d_gene: NA
v_gene: TRBV19
j_gene: TRBJ1-2
CDR3aa: CASSIVGKHYGYTF
CDR3nt: TGTGCCAGTAGTATAGTGGGCAAACACTATGGCTACACCTTC

d_gene: NA
v_gene: TRBV4-1
j_gene: TRBJ1-2
CDR3aa: CASSQVVDRSSGYTF
CDR3nt: TGCGCCAGCAGCCAAGTCGTGGACAGATCGAGTGGCTACACCTTC

d_gene: TRBD1
v_gene: TRBV9
j_gene: TRBJ2-1
CDR3aa: CASSGTGERNEQFF
CDR3nt: TGTGCCAGCAGCGGGACAGGGGAGCGGAATGAGCAGTTCTTC

d_gene: TRBD2
v_gene: TRBV27
j_gene: TRBJ2-5
CDR3aa: CASSLNGGVKTQYF
CDR3nt: TGTGCCAGCAGTTTAAACGGGGGGGTGAAGACCCAGTACTTC

d_gene: NA
v_gene: TRBV6-4
j_gene: TRBJ1-1
CDR3aa: CASSDSSRNTEAFF
CDR3nt: TGTGCCAGCAGTGACTCGAGTCGGAACACTGAAGCTTTCTTT

d_gene: NA
v_gene: TRBV11-2
j_gene: TRBJ2-2
CDR3aa: CASSWRGRDTGELFF
CDR3nt: TGTGCCAGCAGCTGGAGGGGCAGAGACACCGGGGAGCTGTTTTTT